These 5 T cell receptor beta chains originate from one sample sequenced in a study of OX40 agonist ivuxolimab in advanced cancers. The method was immunoSEQ multiplex PCR; TCRdb's version includes in-frame clones alone and lacks a portion of them. The sample includes approximately 64,000 clones, 65% to 90% seen only once; the top ten take approximately 0.75%. Sample: CD4+ or CD8+ T cells sorted from blood, taken in a trial of the OX40 agonist ivuxolimab. The origin of the receptors is an adult with an advanced solid tumor such as melanoma, head and neck, liver or kidney cancer.

CDR3 in amino acids: CASSSYRGANTGELFF. In DNA, the CDR3 is TGTGCCAGCAGCTCATACCGGGGCGCGAACACCGGGGAGCTGTTTTTT. The chain recombines TRBV7-9 with TRBJ2-2; perhaps D is TRBD1 or TRBD2 (5 bases each). Germline V gives CDR1 SEHNR, CDR2 FQNEAQ (reference sequence). The CDR3 loop spans 16 amino acids. Trimming took off 4 bases at V and 0 bases at J, with 12 bases between the two ends.

The rearrangement links TRBV10-3 to TRBJ1-1; weak D call: TRBD1 (5 bases). The CDR3 spans 12 residues. The ends were cut back, 7 bases at V and 0 bases at J, with 6 bases in the middle. CDR1 and CDR2 (germline): ENHRY, SYGVKD. CDR3 bases: TGTGCCATCAAGGGGATGAACACTGAAGCTTTCTTT. Its translation: CAIKGMNTEAFF.

This sequence joins TRBV13 and TRBJ2-1; the match to TRBD2 covers 15 bases. V dropped 3 bases and J dropped 1; count of bases not matched to a gene: 19. Germline CDR1 is PRHDT and CDR2 is FYEKMQ (reference sequence). This CDR3 is 23 amino acids long. CDR3 sequence reads: CASSFQGLGFSGTSGGSYNEQFF. CDR3 DNA sequence: TGTGCCAGCAGCTTCCAAGGTCTTGGATTTTCCGGGACTAGCGGGGGGTCCTACAATGAGCAGTTCTTC.

This sequence joins TRBV9 and TRBJ2-2; D might be TRBD1 (6 bases). The V end was cut by 2 bases, the J end by 3 bases, with 11 bases between. The CDR3 runs to 15 residues. From germline, CDR1 is SGDLS and CDR2 YYNGEE. The CDR3 sequence: CASSVRDTDTGELFF. The CDR3 DNA follows: TGTGCCAGCAGCGTCCGGGACACAGACACCGGGGAGCTGTTTTTT. Supplemented by reference TRBV9 and TRBJ2-2, the full variable domain reads DSGVTQTPKHLITATGQRVTLRCSPRSGDLSVYWYQQSLDQGLQFLIQYYNGEERAKGNILERFSAQQFPDLHSELNLSSLELGDSALYFCASSVRDTDTGELFFGEGSRLTVL.

The J gene is TRBJ1-3, the V gene TRBV19; TRBD1 is a possible D gene (5 bases). The V and J ends lost 5 bases and 3 bases respectively, with 8 bases between them. Looked up from germline, CDR1 is LNHDA and CDR2 is SQIVND (reference sequence). The CDR3 has 13 residues. The CDR3 bases are TGTGCCAGTAGTGAGCAGGGTGGAAACACCATATATTTT. Translated: CASSEQGGNTIYF.